This TCR beta chain was recorded in a study of radiation and T cells in renal cell carcinoma (dated by TCRdb to 2018 to 2020). With regard to the full study: TCR beta sequencing covered 55 or so samples in total, comprising some 25 tumors and 27 peripheral blood samples. The last blood draw occurred 4 weeks after radiation, at the same time as nephrectomy. Across all 50 or so samples, approximately 4,000,000 unique CDR3 nucleotide sequences, encoding approximately 2.5 million unique CDR3 amino acid sequences, were identified. The full study reports these points: In blood, the top tumor clonotypes increased between baseline and 2 weeks post-radiation and then shrank by 4 weeks, which suggests that tumor-resident clones expanded only transiently. Because pretreatment tumor biopsies were not available, the study could not determine whether clonotypes were already present within the tumor at baseline. Dynamics of the blood repertoire were not tracked past 4 weeks after treatment. Because the trial had a single-armed design, the trial could not examine how radiation dose or scheduling affected the TCR repertoire.

The time point label, as the study defines it: blood 4 weeks post-SBRT, at nephrectomy. Read against the paper, the sample's treatment or condition label means: 15 Gy SBRT to primary tumor, nephrectomy 4 weeks later. Samples came from a clinical trial, in which primary renal cell carcinomas received 15 Gy stereotactic body radiation therapy followed by nephrectomy 4 weeks later. To follow tumor-enriched clonotypes, serial peripheral blood was collected from radiation-treated patients at baseline and at 2 weeks and 4 weeks after SBRT. Every patient's renal cell carcinoma showed clear cell pathology. The QIAamp DNA Blood Mini Kit (Qiagen) was used to prepare genomic DNA for TCR sequencing. The analyses included only samples that passed all quality control checks. TCR beta libraries were generated from genomic DNA with the immunoSEQ kit, following the manufacturer's recommendations. For library preparation, a first multiplex PCR was performed with proprietary primers, followed by a second PCR in which unique barcodes were added, and bead cleanups were performed after each round. A positive control reaction and a negative control reaction, both provided in the kit, were run with every batch of samples. The final libraries were assessed on an Agilent 4200 TapeStation D1000 ScreenTape, pooled by volume, and quantified by qPCR. Sequencing was performed on an Illumina NextSeq500 using a MidOutput 150-cycle cartridge, with 156 Read1 cycles, 15 Index1 cycles, and the kit custom primers. The pooled library was loaded at 1.0 pM, and 20% PhiX control was spiked in. On the authors' methods: The vendor-processed data were analyzed in R, and a clonotype was defined as all T cells that share the same CDR3 nucleotide sequence. For clone abundance analyses, frequencies were normalized to the 10,000 most abundant clones per sample. Before analysis, public T cell clones were removed, and these numbered fewer than six per sample on average. A difference in abundance of at least 32-fold between compartments was used to define tumor-enriched and baseline blood-enriched clonotypes. A beta-binomial differential abundance model was used to identify clonotypes that were expanded or contracted between blood time points. Tumor-blood repertoire similarity was measured with the Baroni-Urbani and Buser coefficient, and group comparisons used two-tailed Wilcoxon tests in R. In TCRdb, the immuneACCESS table is reduced to in-frame sequences with V and J assigned. These tables do not hold every clone; where another copy was compared, an unresolved V gene accounts for under half, and the others remain unexplained. The DNA gave D and trimming, while V, J and clone size come from that table. Counted in this sample were under 100,000 clones; about 82% of them appeared once. The top ten hold roughly 10% of the sample.

V is cut by 4 bases and J by 3 bases, and the space between the germline ends is 15 bases. Via the germline V gene, CDR1 is MNHNS and CDR2 SASEGT. There are 15 amino acids in the CDR3, from cysteine to phenylalanine inclusive. The entry retains the CDR3 DNA only, 45 bases that are in frame from base 1. In regard to this clone: The antigen this receptor binds is unknown. No qualities accompany the bases; no much larger clone lies one base away.

Sequenced here: blood, sampled from a patient whose treatment included radiotherapy and nephrectomy. The rearrangement joined TRBV6-1 to TRBJ1-1; the D gene is perhaps TRBD1, from 6 matching bases. This sequence was found in a man aged 50 to 59 with renal cell carcinoma. The bases read TGTGCCAGCAGTGCCGAGGGGGGGAAGGACACTGAAGCTTTCTTT. Translated, it gives CASSAEGGKDTEAFF.